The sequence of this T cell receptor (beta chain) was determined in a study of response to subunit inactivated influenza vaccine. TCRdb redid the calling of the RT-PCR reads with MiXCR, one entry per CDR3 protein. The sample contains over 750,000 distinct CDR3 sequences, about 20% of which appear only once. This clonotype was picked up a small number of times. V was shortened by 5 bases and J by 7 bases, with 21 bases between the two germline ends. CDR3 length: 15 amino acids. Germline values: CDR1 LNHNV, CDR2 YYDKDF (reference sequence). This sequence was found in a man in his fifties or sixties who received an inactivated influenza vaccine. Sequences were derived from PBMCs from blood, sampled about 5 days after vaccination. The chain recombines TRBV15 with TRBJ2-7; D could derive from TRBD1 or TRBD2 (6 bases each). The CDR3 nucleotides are TGTGCCACCAGCCGAGGGCGGGGAGGAGGGGGTGAGCAGTACTTC. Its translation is CATSRGRGGGGEQYF. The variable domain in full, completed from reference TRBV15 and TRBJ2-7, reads DAMVIQNPRYQVTQFGKPVTLSCSQTLNHNVMYWYQQKSSQAPKLLFHYYDKDFNNEADTPDNFQSRRPNTSFCFLDIRSPGLGDTAMYLCATSRGRGGGGEQYFGPGTRLTVT.